The 30 T cell receptor beta chains presented below share a single source sample, sequenced in a study of OX40 agonist ivuxolimab in advanced cancers. Sequenced by immunoSEQ multiplex PCR; TCRdb stores in-frame clones only, minus some. Of 60,000 or so clones in the sample, over 75% were seen once. Sample: CD4+ or CD8+ T cells sorted from blood, taken in a trial of the OX40 agonist ivuxolimab. All receptors derive from an adult with an advanced solid tumor such as melanoma, head and neck, liver or kidney cancer.

The rearrangement uses TRBV7-8 and TRBJ1-5; D possibly corresponds to TRBD1 (6 bases). Trimming took off 7 bases at V and 5 bases at J, with 9 bases between the two ends. The CDR3 consists of 12 residues. Germline V gene data show CDR1 as SGHVS and CDR2 as FQNEAQ. This chain's CDR3 is CASTEGDQPQHF. CDR3 sequence (DNA): TGTGCCAGCACGGAGGGGGATCAGCCCCAGCATTTT.

This clone appeared a few times. The chain recombines TRBV29-1 with TRBJ1-2; 7 nucleotides match TRBD1. V lost 4 bases to trimming and J lost 1 base; unmatched junction nucleotides: 9. Germline V gene lookup returns CDR1 SQVTM and CDR2 ANQGSEA. The CDR3 contains 15 residues. The CDR3 loop is CSVVRDSNYNYGYTF. The CDR3 region has the DNA TGCAGCGTTGTACGGGACAGCAACTATAACTATGGCTACACCTTC.

V is TRBV11-3 and J is TRBJ2-3; a weak D match, TRBD2 (5 bases). CDR3 length: 14 residues. Germline loops: CDR1 SGHNT, CDR2 YENEEA. The ends were cut back, 5 bases at V and 3 bases at J, with 12 bases in the middle. The CDR3 sequence: CASSPGLTTDTQYF. The CDR3 region has the DNA TGTGCCAGCAGCCCAGGACTTACAACAGATACGCAGTATTTT.

The J gene is TRBJ1-6, the V gene TRBV6-1; the D is unclear. Germline CDR1 MNHNS, CDR2 SASEGT. This CDR3 comprises 15 residues. V was clipped by 1 base and J by 4 bases, with 8 bases between them. The DNA of the CDR3 is TGTGCCAGCAGTGAAGGAACAGCTTATAATTCACCCCTCCACTTT. Its translation is CASSEGTAYNSPLHF.

V gene TRBV30 combines with J gene TRBJ2-7; D unclear. Trimming left V 4 bases short and J 5 bases short, with 12 bases between. Germline V lookup: CDR1 GTSNPN, CDR2 SVGIG (reference sequence). This CDR3 is built from 12 residues. The CDR3 DNA sequence: TGTGCCTGGAATGTGCAGTCCAACGAGCAGTACTTC. This codes for CAWNVQSNEQYF.

The chain recombines TRBV7-2 with TRBJ2-1, with no clear D. Germline CDR1 and CDR2: SGHTA and FQGNSA. The V end was cut by 0 bases, the J end by 9 bases, with 9 bases between. CDR3 length: 13 amino acids. CDR3 nucleotides: TGTGCCAGCAGCTTAGCCCTCATCGGTGAGCAGTTCTTC. It codes for CASSLALIGEQFF.

V usage is TRBV4-1 and J usage is TRBJ1-2, with D tentatively TRBD1 (5 bases). Trimming removed 8 bases from V and 4 bases from J, with 8 bases in between. The CDR3 has 11 amino acids. CDR1 and CDR2 from the germline V gene are MGHRA and YSYEKL. As DNA, the CDR3 is TGCGCCAGCGGGGCAGCCTATGGCTACACCTTC. Translating it yields CASGAAYGYTF.

The V and J genes are TRBV18 and TRBJ1-1; no clear D gene. Germline CDR1 is KGHSH and CDR2 is LQKENI. The CDR3 totals 14 residues. The V end was cut by 4 bases, the J end by 5 bases, with 14 bases between. The CDR3 loop is CASSQYPSPTEAFF. CDR3 coding DNA: TGTGCCAGCTCACAGTACCCATCCCCAACTGAAGCTTTCTTT.

The chain recombines TRBV6-5 with TRBJ1-2, with a weak D call TRBD1 (6 bases). The ends were cut back, 0 bases at V and 6 bases at J, with 11 bases in the middle. This CDR3 is built from 14 residues. Germline V lookup: CDR1 MNHEY, CDR2 SVGAGI. CDR3: CASSYSQGRDGYTF. CDR3 in DNA: TGTGCCAGCAGTTACTCGCAGGGGAGAGATGGCTACACCTTC.

The DNA for the CDR3 is TGCAGCGCCCAGGACTCTAGTAGCAATCAGCCCCAGCATTTT. Amino acid sequence: CSAQDSSSNQPQHF. The V gene is TRBV29-1, the J gene TRBJ1-5; D unresolved. Germline assignment: CDR1 SQVTM and CDR2 ANQGSEA. V was trimmed by 7 bases and J by 0 bases, leaving 13 bases between them. There are 14 residues in the CDR3.

The genes are TRBV28 and TRBJ1-2; 7 nucleotides agree with TRBD1. The germline V gene encodes CDR1 MDHEN and CDR2 SYDVKM. The junction had 10 bases not matched to a gene; V was cut back by 4 bases and J by 2 bases. The CDR3 loop spans 16 amino acids. CDR3 DNA sequence: TGTGCCAGCAGTTCATTCGGGACAGACCTGAACTATGGCTACACCTTC. It is translated as CASSSFGTDLNYGYTF.

This clone was detected once. The J gene is TRBJ1-6, the V gene TRBV6-5; D is possibly TRBD1 (6 bases). V shed 5 bases and J shed 6 bases, with 11 bases lying between them. Germline-derived CDR1 and CDR2 are MNHEY and SVGAGI. This CDR3 region has 14 residues. In DNA, the CDR3 is TGTGCCAGCAGTGGGGACATGTTTAATTCACCCCTCCACTTT. Protein sequence: CASSGDMFNSPLHF.

This rearrangement joins TRBV4-2 to TRBJ2-7, with D possibly TRBD2 on 5 matching bases. The CDR3 spans 17 residues. Per the germline V gene, CDR1 is LGHNA and CDR2 is YNFKEQ. Trimming took off 0 bases at V and 0 bases at J, with 15 bases between the two ends. The CDR3 reads CASSQDSVAADSYEQYF. DNA for the CDR3: TGTGCCAGCAGCCAAGATAGCGTGGCAGCGGACTCCTACGAGCAGTACTTC.

Details on this clone: At one end the junction does not follow the germline gene, possibly because of a read error. The chain uses TRBV6-1 and TRBJ1-2; 7 bases fit TRBD1. CDR1 is MNHNS and CDR2 is SASEGT in the germline V gene. The CDR3 extends over 15 amino acids. The DNA for the CDR3 is TGTGCCGGCAGTGATGGGGCCCGACAGGGAGGTGGCTACACCTTC. Translated, it gives CAGSDGARQGGGYTF.

This clone was counted a single time. The rearrangement links TRBV19 to TRBJ1-5; a weak D match, TRBD1 (5 bases). CDR1 LNHDA and CDR2 SQIVND come from the germline V gene (reference sequence). The V and J ends lost 3 bases and 4 bases respectively, with 10 bases between them. The CDR3 totals 14 residues. The CDR3 region is CASSIPPGNQPQHF. DNA of the CDR3: TGTGCCAGTAGTATCCCTCCAGGGAATCAGCCCCAGCATTTT.

This chain uses TRBV7-9 with TRBJ2-2; D gene uncertain. Germline assignment: CDR1 SEHNR and CDR2 FQNEAQ (reference sequence). Deletions cut 1 base from V and 8 bases from J, with 5 bases between. The CDR3 runs 12 residues. Here the CDR3 reads CASSLDVGELFF. The CDR3 DNA follows: TGTGCCAGCAGCTTAGATGTAGGGGAGCTGTTTTTT.

This clone came up once. The chain joins TRBV15 to TRBJ1-1; D is unclear. Germline V CDR1 and CDR2: LNHNV, YYDKDF (reference sequence). CDR3 length: 15 amino acids. Trimming removed 3 bases at V and 1 base at J, with 12 bases between. CDR3 in DNA: TGTGCCACCAGCAGGGCAGGAAAAGGGAACACTGAAGCTTTCTTT. Translated, it gives CATSRAGKGNTEAFF.

The chain employs TRBV6-5 and TRBJ1-2, with TRBD1 identical over 8 bases. There are 15 residues in the CDR3. CDR1 and CDR2 (germline): MNHEY, SVGAGI. V dropped 5 bases and J dropped 3; count of bases not matched to a gene: 8. CDR3 protein: CASSGQGVGDYGYTF. DNA for the CDR3: TGTGCCAGCAGTGGACAGGGCGTTGGGGACTATGGCTACACCTTC.

The rearrangement uses TRBV19 and TRBJ2-6; unclear D gene. The germline gives CDR1 LNHDA, CDR2 SQIVND (reference sequence). V lost 3 bases and J 0 bases, leaving 12 bases between the germline ends. CDR3 size: 17 residues. The CDR3 DNA reads TGTGCCAGTAGTATCACTGGGCAATCCTCTGGGGCCAACGTCCTGACTTTC. This translates into CASSITGQSSGANVLTF.

The chain recombines TRBV18 with TRBJ2-1; D may correspond to TRBD1 or TRBD2 (5 bases each). Germline values: CDR1 KGHSH, CDR2 LQKENI. There are 16 residues in the CDR3. Between the trimmed V and J ends, which lost 3 bases and 6 bases, there was a span of 18 bases. The CDR3 loop reads CASSPYPGTDLNEQFF. The CDR3 DNA reads as TGTGCCAGCTCACCCTACCCCGGGACCGACCTCAATGAGCAGTTCTTC.

The chain has TRBV4-1 and TRBJ2-2; no firm D call. Germline CDR1 and CDR2: MGHRA and YSYEKL. The CDR3 is made up of 14 amino acids. Trimming pared 1 base from V and 3 bases from J, leaving 6 bases between. The CDR3 loop reads CASSQGGYTGELFF. CDR3 bases: TGCGCCAGCAGCCAAGGGGGATACACCGGGGAGCTGTTTTTT.

This clone occurred once. The chain is built from TRBV4-2 and TRBJ2-5; D might be TRBD1 or TRBD2, each matching 5 bases. This CDR3 has 16 amino acids. Germline V gene lookup returns CDR1 LGHNA and CDR2 YNFKEQ. The ends were cut back, 1 base at V and 5 bases at J, with 17 bases in the middle. The CDR3, as DNA: TGTGCCAGCAGCCAAGTCGAACGGGGCGTTTCTGAGACCCAGTACTTC. Its protein is CASSQVERGVSETQYF.

The chain employs TRBV7-8 and TRBJ2-7; D remains unclear. Looked up from germline, CDR1 is SGHVS and CDR2 is FQNEAQ. The CDR3 runs to 13 residues. The V end lost 2 bases, the J end lost 3 bases, and 8 bases lay between the germline ends. CDR3 sequence (DNA): TGTGCCAGCAGCTTACTCGCGGACTACGAGCAGTACTTC. It yields the protein CASSLLADYEQYF.

The V gene is TRBV7-9, the J gene TRBJ1-3; D possibly corresponds to TRBD1 (5 bases). Trimming left V 8 bases short and J 0 bases short, with 17 bases between. The CDR3 spans 16 residues. Germline V gives CDR1 SEHNR, CDR2 FQNEAQ (reference sequence). This CDR3 reads CASPPGGSSSGNTIYF. The DNA of the CDR3 is TGTGCCAGCCCACCCGGGGGTTCCAGCTCTGGAAACACCATATATTTT.

The CDR3 bases are TGCGCCAGCAGCTTGGAACCCCCGTGGGGGACGGCTAACTATGGCTACACCTTC. It specifies CASSLEPPWGTANYGYTF. The chain employs TRBV5-1 and TRBJ1-2, with D possibly matching TRBD1 (5 bases). V was cut by 0 bases and J by 0 bases, with 18 bases left in between. From germline, CDR1 is SGHRS and CDR2 YFSETQ. The CDR3 covers 18 residues.

V is TRBV27 and J is TRBJ2-7; weak D call: TRBD2 (5 bases). The germline CDR1 and CDR2 sequences are MNHEY and SMNVEV (reference sequence). The CDR3 has 13 residues. Trimming removed 6 bases at V and 2 bases at J, with 11 bases between. The CDR3 sequence is CASSSGITYEQYF. CDR3 coding DNA: TGTGCCAGCAGCTCCGGGATAACCTACGAGCAGTACTTC.

This clone has more than one count but fewer than ten. V usage is TRBV29-1 and J usage is TRBJ2-7, with a weak D call TRBD1 (5 bases). Germline V gene data show CDR1 as SQVTM and CDR2 as ANQGSEA. There are 12 residues in the CDR3. Trimming removed 4 bases from V and 7 bases from J, with 14 bases in between. DNA for the CDR3: TGCAGCGTTGCCGTAGGGGTCGGGGAGCAGTACTTC. Translating it yields CSVAVGVGEQYF.

The chain carries TRBV9 and TRBJ1-2, with TRBD1 as a possible D gene (6 bases). CDR3 size: 13 residues. V was pared by 4 bases and J by 3 bases, with 10 bases between. Germline V gene sequence: CDR1 SGDLS, CDR2 YYNGEE. The CDR3 sequence: CASSPRQDYGYTF. The CDR3 nucleotides read TGTGCCAGCAGCCCGAGACAGGACTATGGCTACACCTTC.

This CDR3 is CASSITGVSYGYTF. CDR3 nucleotides: TGTGCCAGTAGTATCACAGGGGTGAGCTATGGCTACACCTTC. The chain joins TRBV19 to TRBJ1-2; 7 nucleotides align to TRBD1. CDR1 is LNHDA and CDR2 is SQIVND in the germline V gene (reference sequence). V shed 3 bases, J shed 4 bases, and the junction held 5 bases outside the gene matches. This CDR3 is 14 amino acids long.

The chain recombines TRBV19 with TRBJ1-1; 8 bases map to TRBD1. The CDR3 contains 13 residues. Germline CDR1 and CDR2: LNHDA and SQIVND (reference sequence). V was pared by 8 bases and J by 5 bases, with 7 bases of the junction left unmatched. CDR3 sequence reads: CASSTGGRTEAFF. The CDR3 DNA follows: TGTGCCAGTTCTACAGGGGGAAGGACTGAAGCTTTCTTT. Drawing the rest from reference TRBV19 and TRBJ1-1, the complete variable domain is DGGITQSPKYLFRKEGQNVTLSCEQNLNHDAMYWYRQDPGQGLRLIYYSQIVNDFQKGDIAEGYSVSREKKESFPLTVTSAQKNPTAFYLCASSTGGRTEAFFGQGTRLTVV.